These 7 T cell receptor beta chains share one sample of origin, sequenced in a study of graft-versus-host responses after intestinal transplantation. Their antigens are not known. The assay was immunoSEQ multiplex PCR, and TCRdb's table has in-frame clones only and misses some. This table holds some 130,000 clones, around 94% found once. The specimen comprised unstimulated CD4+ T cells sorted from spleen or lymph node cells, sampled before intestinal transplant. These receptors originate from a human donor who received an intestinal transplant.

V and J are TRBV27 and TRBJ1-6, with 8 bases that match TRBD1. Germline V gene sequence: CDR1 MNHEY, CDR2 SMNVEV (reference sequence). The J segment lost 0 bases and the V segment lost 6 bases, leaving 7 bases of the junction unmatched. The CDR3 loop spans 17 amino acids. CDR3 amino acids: CASRPDRGGSYNSPLHF. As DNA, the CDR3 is TGTGCCAGCAGACCCGACAGGGGCGGCTCCTATAATTCACCCCTCCACTTT.

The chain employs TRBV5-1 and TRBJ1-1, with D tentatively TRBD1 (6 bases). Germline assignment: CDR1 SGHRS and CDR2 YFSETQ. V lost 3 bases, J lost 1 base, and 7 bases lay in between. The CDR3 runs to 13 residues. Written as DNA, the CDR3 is TGCGCCAGCAGCTGGGACAAGAACACTGAAGCTTTCTTT. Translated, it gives CASSWDKNTEAFF.

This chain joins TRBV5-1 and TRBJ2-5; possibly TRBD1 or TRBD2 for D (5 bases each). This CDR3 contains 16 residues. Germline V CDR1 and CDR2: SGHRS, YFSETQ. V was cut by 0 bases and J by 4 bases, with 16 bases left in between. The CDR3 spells CASSLGGEGRGETQYF. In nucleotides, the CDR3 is TGCGCCAGCAGCTTGGGGGGCGAGGGGAGAGGAGAGACCCAGTACTTC.

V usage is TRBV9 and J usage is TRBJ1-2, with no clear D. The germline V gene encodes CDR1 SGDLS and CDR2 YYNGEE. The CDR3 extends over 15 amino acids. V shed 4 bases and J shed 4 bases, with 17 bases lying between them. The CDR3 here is CASSPLTEGFYGYTF. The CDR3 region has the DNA TGTGCCAGCAGCCCCCTGACGGAGGGATTCTATGGCTACACCTTC.

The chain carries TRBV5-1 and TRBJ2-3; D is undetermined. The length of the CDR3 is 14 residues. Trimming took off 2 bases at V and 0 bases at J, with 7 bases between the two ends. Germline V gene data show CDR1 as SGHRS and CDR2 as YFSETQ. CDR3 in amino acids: CASSFHSSTDTQYF. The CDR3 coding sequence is TGCGCCAGCAGCTTCCACTCTAGCACAGATACGCAGTATTTT.

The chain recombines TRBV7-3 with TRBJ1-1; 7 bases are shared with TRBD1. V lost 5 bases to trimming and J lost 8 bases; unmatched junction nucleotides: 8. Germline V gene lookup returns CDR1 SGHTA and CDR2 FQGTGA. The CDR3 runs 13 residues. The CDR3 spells CASSKRQGKEAFF. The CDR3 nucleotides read TGTGCCAGCAGCAAACGACAGGGTAAAGAAGCTTTCTTT.

Here the CDR3 reads CAWSEQGIMNTEAFF. Written as DNA, the CDR3 is TGTGCCTGGAGTGAGCAGGGGATAATGAACACTGAAGCTTTCTTT. The chain is built from TRBV30 and TRBJ1-1; a possible D gene is TRBD1 (6 bases). V gave up 1 base and J gave up 0 bases, with 12 bases separating them. The CDR3 sequence is 15 residues long. Germline V gene lookup returns CDR1 GTSNPN and CDR2 SVGIG (reference sequence).